This paragraph covers one TCR beta chain sequence. The entry originates in a study of cytomegalovirus exposure and HLA in healthy donors. Data came from immunoSEQ multiplex PCR; TCRdb stores just in-frame clones and leaves some out. The sample consists of roughly 260,000 clones, around 91% of them appearing once. This sequence was found in a woman under 30 in good health and CMV-seronegative. The sequenced sample consisted of PBMCs.

CDR3 sequence: CASSEIEGQGWRTEAFF. The CDR3 bases are TGTGCCAGCAGTGAAATCGAGGGACAGGGTTGGCGTACTGAAGCTTTCTTT. The chain has TRBV2 and TRBJ1-1, with 9 bases aligning to TRBD1. CDR1 and CDR2 from the germline V gene are SNHLY and FYNNEI. The V and J ends lost 2 bases and 5 bases, in that order; junction bases with no gene match: 12. This CDR3 contains 17 residues.